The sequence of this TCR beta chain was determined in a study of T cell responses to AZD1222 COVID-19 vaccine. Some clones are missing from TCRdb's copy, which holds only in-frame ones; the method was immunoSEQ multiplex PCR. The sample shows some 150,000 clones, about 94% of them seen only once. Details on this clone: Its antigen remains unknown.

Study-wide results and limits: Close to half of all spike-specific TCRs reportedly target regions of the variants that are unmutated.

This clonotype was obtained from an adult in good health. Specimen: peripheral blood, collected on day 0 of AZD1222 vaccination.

The CDR3 loop is CASREKGTTDNEQFF. The CDR3 nucleotides are TGTGCCAGTAGGGAAAAGGGGACTACCGACAATGAGCAGTTCTTC. This chain connects TRBV19 to TRBJ2-1; the match to TRBD2 covers 7 bases. After removal of 6 bases from V and 5 bases from J, the junction contained 10 bases not matched to a gene. The CDR3 length is 15 residues. The germline CDR1 and CDR2 sequences are LNHDA and SQIVND (reference sequence).